This entry describes one T cell receptor (beta chain). What it recognizes is unknown. Via MiXCR, TCRdb re-called the 5' RACE reads, giving one row per CDR3 protein. Found here are hundreds of thousands of distinct CDR3 sequences, approximately 13% of them singletons; the top ten hold more than 12%. These data are taken from a study of T cells after yellow fever vaccination. Overall study results and limits: Abundant bulk-derived clonotypes could contaminate FACS-sorted repertoires. Clones from primary vaccination mostly reappeared after the booster (around 97% CD4, about 85% CD8).

There are 16 residues in the CDR3. V lost 2 bases, J lost 8 bases, and 12 bases stayed unmatched. Per germline, CDR1 SGHAT and CDR2 FQNNGV. The sample in question was PBMCs, obtained on the day of the yellow fever booster vaccination. The V and J genes are TRBV11-2 and TRBJ2-1, with TRBD2 matching over 7 bases. The TCR originated in a man aged 25 to 40 who received the YFV17D yellow fever vaccine. The DNA of the CDR3 is TGTGCCAGCAGCTTATCGGAGGGACTACTTAACTATGAGCAGTTCTTC. Amino acid sequence: CASSLSEGLLNYEQFF. Supplemented by reference TRBV11-2 and TRBJ2-1, the full variable domain reads EAGVAQSPRYKIIEKRQSVAFWCNPISGHATLYWYQQILGQGPKLLIQFQNNGVVDDSQLPKDRFSAERLKGVDSTLKIQPAKLEDSAVYLCASSLSEGLLNYEQFFGPGTRLTVL.